This is a list of T cell receptor beta chains from one sample in a study of cytomegalovirus exposure and HLA in healthy donors. The protocol was immunoSEQ multiplex PCR, while the TCRdb copy is restricted to in-frame clones and leaves out a portion. The sample holds over 100,000 clones, approximately 81% seen once. The sample was PBMCs. The source of these receptors is a woman in her twenties or thirties in good health and CMV-seronegative. CDR3s include the opening cysteine and the closing phenylalanine or tryptophan. Fields, in order: V gene, J gene, D gene, clone size, CDR3 protein, CDR3 DNA. A D gene is named only where the DNA matches it firmly. The listing skips clone size in some rows; elsewhere it reads once, few, many or a size class.

>TRBV7-2|TRBJ2-7|TRBD2|NA
CASSLVASGSLLAYEQYF
TGTGCCAGCAGCTTAGTCGCTAGCGGGAGTCTTTTAGCCTACGAGCAGTACTTC
>TRBV4-2|TRBJ2-7|NA|few
CASSQGQGGGYEQYF
TGTGCCAGCAGCCAAGGCCAGGGGGGAGGCTACGAGCAGTACTTC
>TRBV21-1|TRBJ2-5|NA|NA
CASSRPRGLSETQYF
TGTGCCAGCAGCAGACCTAGGGGCTTATCAGAGACCCAGTACTTC
>TRBV15|TRBJ2-2|TRBD2|NA
CATSPVSGSATGELFF
TGTGCCACCAGCCCAGTTAGCGGGAGCGCCACCGGGGAGCTGTTTTTT
>TRBV25-1|TRBJ1-1|TRBD1|NA
CASSSPGQGAIEAFF
TGTGCCAGCAGCTCTCCGGGACAGGGGGCTATTGAAGCTTTCTTT
>TRBV15|TRBJ2-7|TRBD1|NA
CATSRVGTGNEQYF
TGTGCCACCAGCAGAGTCGGGACAGGCAACGAGCAGTACTTC
>TRBV29-1|TRBJ2-1|TRBD1|NA
CSGGQSSYNEQFF
TGCAGCGGGGGACAGAGTAGCTACAATGAGCAGTTCTTC
>TRBV6-5|TRBJ2-2|NA|NA
CASLGWGVDTGELFF
TGTGCCAGCCTGGGTTGGGGAGTGGACACCGGGGAGCTGTTTTTT
>TRBV5-1|TRBJ1-2|NA|few
CASSRTGDFYGYTF
TGCGCCAGCAGCAGAACGGGGGATTTCTATGGCTACACCTTC
>TRBV27|TRBJ2-4|TRBD1|NA
CASSLTTGDIAKNIQYF
TGTGCCAGCAGTTTAACAACAGGGGATATAGCCAAAAACATTCAGTACTTC
>TRBV19|TRBJ1-2|NA|NA
CASSIFGGLGYTF
TGTGCCAGTAGTATATTTGGAGGCTTGGGCTACACCTTC
>TRBV5-6|TRBJ2-7|NA|once
CASSLLANPSYEQYF
TGTGCCAGCAGCTTGTTAGCCAATCCCTCCTACGAGCAGTACTTC
>TRBV28|TRBJ2-7|TRBD1|NA
CASSLGLGQGSYEQYF
TGTGCCAGCAGTTTAGGGTTGGGACAGGGTTCCTACGAGCAGTACTTC
>TRBV5-4|TRBJ2-1|TRBD2|NA
CASSRRLAGSYNEQFF
TGTGCCAGCAGTCGCCGACTAGCTGGATCCTACAATGAGCAGTTCTTC
>TRBV19|TRBJ2-1|NA|NA
CASSRQGRNEQFF
TGTGCCAGTAGTAGGCAGGGTCGGAATGAGCAGTTCTTC
>TRBV19|TRBJ2-3|TRBD2|NA
CASSILSGSTDTQYF
TGTGCCAGTAGTATACTTAGCGGGAGCACAGATACGCAGTATTTT
>TRBV7-9|TRBJ1-5|NA|NA
CASSEGNIQPQHF
TGTGCCAGCAGCGAGGGTAATATTCAGCCCCAGCATTTT
>TRBV18|TRBJ2-5|NA|NA
CASSPLYSPSAALQETQYF
TGTGCCAGCTCACCACTTTACAGTCCCTCGGCCGCCTTACAAGAGACCCAGTACTTC
>TRBV29-1|TRBJ1-4|TRBD1|NA
CSVYRGKLFF
TGCAGCGTATACAGGGGCAAACTGTTTTTT
>TRBV5-1|TRBJ2-2|NA|NA
CASQEGADTGELFF
TGCGCCAGCCAGGAGGGGGCGGACACCGGGGAGCTGTTTTTT
>TRBV28|TRBJ1-2|TRBD1|NA
CASIRAGGFYGYTF
TGTGCCAGCATAAGGGCAGGGGGCTTCTATGGCTACACCTTC
>TRBV5-1|TRBJ1-1|NA|NA
CASSSGHEAEAFF
TGCGCCAGCAGCTCGGGACATGAAGCTGAAGCTTTCTTT
>TRBV27|TRBJ2-7|NA|NA
CASSLTAESSYEQYF
TGTGCCAGCAGTTTGACAGCCGAAAGCTCCTACGAGCAGTACTTC
>TRBV2|TRBJ2-3|TRBD2|few
CANGAGGPGTDTQYF
TGTGCCAATGGAGCGGGAGGGCCGGGGACAGATACGCAGTATTTT
>TRBV25-1|TRBJ2-1|NA|NA
CATTGNSIEQFF
TGTGCCACTACGGGAAATAGCATTGAGCAGTTCTTC
>TRBV19|TRBJ2-3|TRBD2|NA
CASSALAGTADTQYF
TGTGCCAGTAGTGCATTAGCGGGAACCGCAGATACGCAGTATTTT
>TRBV30|TRBJ2-7|NA|NA
CAWSWTVNDYEQYF
TGTGCCTGGAGTTGGACTGTAAATGACTACGAGCAGTACTTC
>TRBV27|TRBJ1-2|TRBD1|NA
CASSDRGRNYGYTF
TGTGCCAGCAGTGACAGGGGAAGGAACTATGGCTACACCTTC
>TRBV28|TRBJ2-7|TRBD2|NA
CASRLAGGIPEQYF
TGTGCCAGCAGGTTAGCGGGAGGTATTCCCGAGCAGTACTTC
>TRBV6-1|TRBJ2-1|TRBD2|NA
CASRGLAGGYEQFF
TGTGCCAGCAGGGGGCTAGCGGGAGGCTATGAGCAGTTCTTC
>TRBV14|TRBJ2-3|NA|NA
CASRTLPTDTQYF
TGTGCCAGCAGAACTCTCCCCACAGATACGCAGTATTTT
>TRBV10-3|TRBJ2-6|TRBD1|NA
CAISGVTGGSGANVLTF
TGTGCCATCAGTGGAGTGACAGGGGGGTCTGGGGCCAACGTCCTGACTTTC
>TRBV9|TRBJ1-2|NA|NA
CASSAVQRTGLYGYTF
TGTGCCAGCAGCGCCGTTCAGCGGACCGGGCTCTATGGCTACACCTTC
>TRBV30|TRBJ2-3|NA|NA
CAWRPPQELSTDTQYF
TGTGCCTGGAGACCCCCCCAGGAACTCAGCACAGATACGCAGTATTTT
>TRBV19|TRBJ1-2|TRBD1|NA
CASRTGGYYGYTF
TGTGCCAGCAGAACAGGGGGCTATTATGGCTACACCTTC
>TRBV12-5|TRBJ1-1|TRBD1|NA
CASAQQGASEAFF
TGTGCTAGTGCCCAACAGGGGGCCTCTGAAGCTTTCTTT
>TRBV29-1|TRBJ2-7|TRBD1|NA
CSVGTAGSYEQYF
TGCAGCGTAGGGACAGCCGGGTCCTACGAGCAGTACTTC
>TRBV5-1|TRBJ2-1|NA|NA
CASSLRSSGLYNEQFF
TGCGCCAGCAGCTTGAGGAGCAGCGGCCTTTACAATGAGCAGTTCTTC
>TRBV19|TRBJ1-2|NA|few
CASSPGQVGYTF
TGTGCCAGTAGCCCGGGACAAGTAGGCTACACCTTC
>TRBV5-1|TRBJ2-1|NA|NA
CASGLNNEQFF
TGCGCATCGGGACTCAACAATGAGCAGTTCTTC
>TRBV29-1|TRBJ2-3|NA|NA
CSAQSRGRDSTDTQYF
TGCAGCGCCCAGTCCCGCGGGCGCGATAGCACAGATACGCAGTATTTT
>TRBV9|TRBJ1-1|NA|NA
CASSGNVYSGSTEAFF
TGTGCCAGCAGCGGAAACGTATACTCTGGTAGCACTGAAGCTTTCTTT
>TRBV5-1|TRBJ2-1|NA|once
CASSPTRDEQFF
TGCGCCAGCAGCCCTACCAGGGATGAGCAGTTCTTC
>TRBV27|TRBJ2-3|TRBD2|NA
CASSFGSGSSDTQYF
TGTGCCAGCAGTTTTGGGAGCGGGAGCTCCGATACGCAGTATTTT
>TRBV2|TRBJ1-5|NA|NA
CASSTETNQPQHF
TGTGCCAGCTCGACAGAAACCAATCAGCCCCAGCATTTT
>TRBV7-8|TRBJ2-2|TRBD1|NA
CASSLPDRGTGELFF
TGTGCCAGCAGCCTCCCGGACAGGGGTACCGGGGAGCTGTTTTTT
>TRBV5-4|TRBJ2-1|TRBD1|once
CASNTGGLDEQFF
TGTGCCAGCAATACAGGGGGGTTAGATGAGCAGTTCTTC
>TRBV10-3|TRBJ2-7|NA|NA
CAIRTRGEQYF
TGTGCCATCAGGACCAGGGGCGAGCAGTACTTC
>TRBV7-2|TRBJ2-5|TRBD2|NA
CASSLGPSGRRETQYF
TGTGCCAGCAGCTTAGGTCCTAGCGGGAGGAGGGAGACCCAGTACTTC
>TRBV28|TRBJ2-2|TRBD2|NA
CASRATSGRGNGELFF
TGTGCCAGCAGGGCAACTAGCGGGAGGGGCAACGGGGAGCTGTTTTTT
>TRBV2|TRBJ2-1|NA|NA
CASTGPRGSSYNEQFF
TGTGCCAGCACGGGTCCACGGGGTAGCTCCTACAATGAGCAGTTCTTC